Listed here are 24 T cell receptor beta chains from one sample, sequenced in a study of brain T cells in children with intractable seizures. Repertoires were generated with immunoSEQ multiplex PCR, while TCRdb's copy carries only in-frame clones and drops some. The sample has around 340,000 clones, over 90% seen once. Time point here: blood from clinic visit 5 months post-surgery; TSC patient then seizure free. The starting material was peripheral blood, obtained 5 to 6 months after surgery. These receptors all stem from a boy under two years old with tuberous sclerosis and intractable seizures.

DNA of the CDR3: TGTGCCAGCAGCTTTTTAATCAGGGTGAGCTCCTACAATGAGCAGTTCTTC. Translated: CASSFLIRVSSYNEQFF. V usage is TRBV11-2 and J usage is TRBJ2-1; a weak D match, TRBD1 (5 bases). Germline V gives CDR1 SGHAT, CDR2 FQNNGV. V was shortened by 3 bases and J by 0 bases, with 15 bases between the two germline ends. The CDR3 length is 17 residues.

In nucleotides, the CDR3 is TGTGCCAGCAGTTACTCTACTAGCGGGAGTTTTGAGCAGTACTTC. Translating gives CASSYSTSGSFEQYF. The chain has TRBV6-5 and TRBJ2-7, with 11 bases fitting TRBD2. V was clipped by 0 bases and J by 7 bases; unmatched bases: 5. The CDR3 totals 15 residues. CDR1 is MNHEY, CDR2 SVGAGI, per germline.

The DNA for the CDR3 is TGTGCCAGCAGCCCTATAGCGGGAGAGGGCGGGGAGCTGTTTTTT. It translates to CASSPIAGEGGELFF. V is TRBV14 and J is TRBJ2-2; 9 bases agree with TRBD2. The ends lost 4 bases at V and 7 bases at J; junction bases unmatched: 7. Germline V gene lookup returns CDR1 SGHDN and CDR2 FVKESK. CDR3 length equals 15 residues.

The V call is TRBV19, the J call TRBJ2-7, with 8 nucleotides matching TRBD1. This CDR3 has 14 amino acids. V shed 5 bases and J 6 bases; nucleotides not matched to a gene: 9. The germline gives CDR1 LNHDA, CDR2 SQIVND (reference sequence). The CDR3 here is CASSATGVLSEQYF. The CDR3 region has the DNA TGTGCCAGTAGTGCGACAGGGGTTCTGAGCGAGCAGTACTTC.

DNA of the CDR3: TGCGCCAGCAGCTTGGCCGGAGGGCCAACCTACAATGAGCAGTTCTTC. It is translated as CASSLAGGPTYNEQFF. The J gene is TRBJ2-1, the V gene TRBV5-1, with a possible D match to TRBD2 (6 bases). Trimming removed 0 bases at V and 2 bases at J, with 12 bases between. The CDR3 is 16 residues long. The V gene's germline CDR1 is SGHRS and CDR2 YFSETQ.

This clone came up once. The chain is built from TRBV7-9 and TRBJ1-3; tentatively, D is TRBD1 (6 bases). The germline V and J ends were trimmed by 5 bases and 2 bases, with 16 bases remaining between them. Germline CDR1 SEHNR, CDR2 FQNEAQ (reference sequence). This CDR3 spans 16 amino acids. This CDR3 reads CASSIRGIVAGNTIYF. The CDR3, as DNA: TGTGCCAGCAGCATCAGGGGTATCGTCGCTGGAAACACCATATATTTT.

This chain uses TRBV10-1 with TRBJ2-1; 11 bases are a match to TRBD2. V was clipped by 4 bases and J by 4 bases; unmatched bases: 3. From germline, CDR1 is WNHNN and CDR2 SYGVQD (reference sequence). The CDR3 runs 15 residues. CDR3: CASSAGTSGYNEQFF. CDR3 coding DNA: TGCGCCAGCAGTGCCGGGACTAGCGGATACAATGAGCAGTTCTTC.

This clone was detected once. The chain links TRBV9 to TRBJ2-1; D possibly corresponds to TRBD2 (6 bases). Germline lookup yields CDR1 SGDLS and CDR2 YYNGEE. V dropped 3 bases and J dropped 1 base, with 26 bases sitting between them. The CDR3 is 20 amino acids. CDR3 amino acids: CASSAGVRRELRPSYNEQFF. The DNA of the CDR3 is TGTGCCAGCAGCGCGGGGGTACGGCGGGAACTCCGACCTTCCTACAATGAGCAGTTCTTC.

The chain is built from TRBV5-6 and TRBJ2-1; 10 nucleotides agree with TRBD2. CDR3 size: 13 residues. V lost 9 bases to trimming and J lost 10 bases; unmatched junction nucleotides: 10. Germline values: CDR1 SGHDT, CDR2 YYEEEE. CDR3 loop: CATSSGGPREQFF. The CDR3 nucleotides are TGTGCCACCTCTAGCGGGGGACCCAGAGAGCAGTTCTTC.

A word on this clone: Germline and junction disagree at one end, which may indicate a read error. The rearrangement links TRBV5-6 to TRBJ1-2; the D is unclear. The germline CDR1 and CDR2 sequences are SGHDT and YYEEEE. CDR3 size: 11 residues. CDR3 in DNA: TGTGCCAGCAGCTCGTGGACCCGCTCAGCCTTC. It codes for CASSSWTRSAF.

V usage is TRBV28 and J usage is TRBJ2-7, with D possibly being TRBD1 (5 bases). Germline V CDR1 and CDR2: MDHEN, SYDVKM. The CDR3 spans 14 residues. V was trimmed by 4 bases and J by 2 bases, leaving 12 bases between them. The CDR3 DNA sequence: TGTGCCAGCAGTTCTCCTGGGGCTCCCTACGAGCAGTACTTC. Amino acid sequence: CASSSPGAPYEQYF.

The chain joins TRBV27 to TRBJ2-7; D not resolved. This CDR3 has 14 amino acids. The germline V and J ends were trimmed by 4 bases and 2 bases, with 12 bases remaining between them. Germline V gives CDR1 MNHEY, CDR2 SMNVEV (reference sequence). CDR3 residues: CASSSSLGAYEQYF. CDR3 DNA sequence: TGTGCCAGCAGTTCCTCTTTGGGCGCCTACGAGCAGTACTTC.

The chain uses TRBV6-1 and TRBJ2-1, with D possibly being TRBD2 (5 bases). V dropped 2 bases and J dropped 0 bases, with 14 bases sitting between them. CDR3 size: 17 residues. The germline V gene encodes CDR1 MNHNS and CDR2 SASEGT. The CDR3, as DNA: TGTGCCAGCAGTGAAATACGGGGATTTGGCTCCTACAATGAGCAGTTCTTC. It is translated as CASSEIRGFGSYNEQFF.

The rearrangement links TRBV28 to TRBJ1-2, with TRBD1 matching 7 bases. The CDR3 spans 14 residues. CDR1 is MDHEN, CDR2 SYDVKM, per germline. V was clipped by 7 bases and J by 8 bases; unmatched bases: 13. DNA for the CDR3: TGTGCCAGCATCCCAACAGGGGCCCCCGGAGGCTACACCTTC. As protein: CASIPTGAPGGYTF.

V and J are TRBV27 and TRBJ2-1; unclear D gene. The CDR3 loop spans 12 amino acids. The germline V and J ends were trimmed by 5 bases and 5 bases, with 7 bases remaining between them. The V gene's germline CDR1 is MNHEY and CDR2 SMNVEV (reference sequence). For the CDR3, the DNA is TGTGCCAGCAGTCACGCGAACAATGAGCAGTTCTTC. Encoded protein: CASSHANNEQFF.

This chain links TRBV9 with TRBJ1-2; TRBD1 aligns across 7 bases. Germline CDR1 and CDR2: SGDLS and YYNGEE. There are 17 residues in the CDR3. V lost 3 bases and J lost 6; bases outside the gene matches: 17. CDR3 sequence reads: CASSERSGGAFSDGYTF. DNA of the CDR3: TGTGCCAGCAGCGAGAGATCAGGGGGGGCGTTTAGTGATGGCTACACCTTC.

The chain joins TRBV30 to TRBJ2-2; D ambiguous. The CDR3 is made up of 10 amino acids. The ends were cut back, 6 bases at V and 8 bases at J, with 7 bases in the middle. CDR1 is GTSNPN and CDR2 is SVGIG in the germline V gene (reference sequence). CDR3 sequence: CACYLGELFF. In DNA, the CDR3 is TGTGCCTGTTATCTAGGGGAGCTGTTTTTT.

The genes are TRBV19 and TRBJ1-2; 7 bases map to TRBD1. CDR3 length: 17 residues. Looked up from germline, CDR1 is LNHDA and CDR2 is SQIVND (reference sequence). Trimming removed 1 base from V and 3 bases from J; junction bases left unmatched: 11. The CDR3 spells CASSIAPTGVNYYGYTF. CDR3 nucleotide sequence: TGTGCCAGTAGTATAGCCCCCACAGGGGTCAACTACTATGGCTACACCTTC. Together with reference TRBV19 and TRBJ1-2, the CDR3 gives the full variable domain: DGGITQSPKYLFRKEGQNVTLSCEQNLNHDAMYWYRQDPGQGLRLIYYSQIVNDFQKGDIAEGYSVSREKKESFPLTVTSAQKNPTAFYLCASSIAPTGVNYYGYTFGSGTRLTVV.

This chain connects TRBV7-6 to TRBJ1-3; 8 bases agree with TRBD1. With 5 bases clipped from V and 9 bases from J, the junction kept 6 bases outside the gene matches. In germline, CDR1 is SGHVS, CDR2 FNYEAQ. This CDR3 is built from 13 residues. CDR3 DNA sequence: TGTGCCAGCAGCACCTCAGGGGGCGGCACCATATATTTT. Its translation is CASSTSGGGTIYF.

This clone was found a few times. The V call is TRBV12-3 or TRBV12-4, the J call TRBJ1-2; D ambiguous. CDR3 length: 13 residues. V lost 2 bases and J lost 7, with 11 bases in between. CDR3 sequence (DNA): TGTGCCAGCAGTTTAAATGCGCAGTCTGGCTACACCTTC. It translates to CASSLNAQSGYTF.

For the CDR3, the DNA is TGTGCCAGCAGCTTGGGCTGGGACAGCTCCTACGAGCAGTACTTC. This codes for CASSLGWDSSYEQYF. The chain is built from TRBV5-5 and TRBJ2-7; 7 bases line up with TRBD1. The CDR3 totals 15 residues. Losses at the gene ends were 0 bases for V and 0 bases for J; bases not matched to a gene: 3. In germline, CDR1 is SGHKS, CDR2 YYEKEE (reference sequence).

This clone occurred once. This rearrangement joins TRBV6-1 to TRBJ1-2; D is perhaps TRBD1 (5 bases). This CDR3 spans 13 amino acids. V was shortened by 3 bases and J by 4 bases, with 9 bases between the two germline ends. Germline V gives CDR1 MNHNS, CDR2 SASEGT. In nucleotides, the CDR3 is TGTGCCAGCAGTGAGGGGGAATCCTATGGCTACACCTTC. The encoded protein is CASSEGESYGYTF.

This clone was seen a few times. The CDR3 DNA is TGTGCCAGTAGTCCCCCGGGCGGGAACTATGGCTACACCTTC. The encoded protein is CASSPPGGNYGYTF. This chain joins TRBV19 and TRBJ1-2, with D hard to call. The length of the CDR3 is 14 residues. V lost 5 bases to trimming and J lost 2 bases, with 12 bases between them. The germline V gene has CDR1 LNHDA and CDR2 SQIVND (reference sequence). The full variable domain, rest sourced from reference TRBV19 and TRBJ1-2, is DGGITQSPKYLFRKEGQNVTLSCEQNLNHDAMYWYRQDPGQGLRLIYYSQIVNDFQKGDIAEGYSVSREKKESFPLTVTSAQKNPTAFYLCASSPPGGNYGYTFGSGTRLTVV.

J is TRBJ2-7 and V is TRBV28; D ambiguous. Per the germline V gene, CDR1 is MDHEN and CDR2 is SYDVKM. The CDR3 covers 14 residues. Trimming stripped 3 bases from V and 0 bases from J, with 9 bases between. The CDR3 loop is CASSFAESSYEQYF. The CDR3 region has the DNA TGTGCCAGCAGTTTTGCAGAAAGCTCCTACGAGCAGTACTTC. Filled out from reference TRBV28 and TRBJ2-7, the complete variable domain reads DVKVTQSSRYLVKRTGEKVFLECVQDMDHENMFWYRQDPGLGLRLIYFSYDVKMKEKGDIPEGYSVSREKKERFSLILESASTNQTSMYLCASSFAESSYEQYFGPGTRLTVT.